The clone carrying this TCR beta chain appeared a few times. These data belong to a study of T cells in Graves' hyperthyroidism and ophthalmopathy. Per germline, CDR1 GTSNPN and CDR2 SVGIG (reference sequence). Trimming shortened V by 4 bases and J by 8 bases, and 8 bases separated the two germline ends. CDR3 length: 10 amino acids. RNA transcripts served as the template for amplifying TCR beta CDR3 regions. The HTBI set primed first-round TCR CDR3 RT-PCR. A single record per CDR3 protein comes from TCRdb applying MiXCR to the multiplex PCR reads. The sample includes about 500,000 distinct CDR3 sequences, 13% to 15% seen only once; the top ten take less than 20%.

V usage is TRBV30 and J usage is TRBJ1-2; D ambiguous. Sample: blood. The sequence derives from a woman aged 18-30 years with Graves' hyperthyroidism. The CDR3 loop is CAWTREGYTF. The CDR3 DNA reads TGTGCCTGGACCCGTGAGGGCTACACCTTC.